This T cell receptor (beta chain) appears in the sequencing data of a study of cytomegalovirus exposure and HLA in healthy donors. Use of 60 Vbeta and 13 Jbeta primers characterized the PCR. Data came from immunoSEQ multiplex PCR; TCRdb stores just in-frame clones and leaves some out. The data contain 210,000 or so clones, approximately 80% of them seen just once; the ten biggest clones take up about 10%. The germline V and J ends were trimmed by 8 bases and 8 bases, with 10 bases remaining between them. This CDR3 has 12 residues. CDR1 is MDHEN and CDR2 is SYDVKM in the germline V gene. The genes are TRBV28 and TRBJ1-6, with D unresolved. The origin of this receptor is a woman aged 50 to 65 in good health and CMV-seropositive. What was sequenced was PBMCs. Here the CDR3 reads CASGVPDSPLHF. The CDR3 coding sequence is TGTGCCAGCGGAGTACCCGATTCACCCCTCCACTTT.